The 16 T cell receptor beta chains below come from one sample, sequenced in a study of T cell responses to AZD1222 COVID-19 vaccine. Sequencing was performed with immunoSEQ multiplex PCR; in TCRdb, only in-frame clones are kept and a portion is missing. The repertoire holds 180,000 or so clones, with 90% to 95% as singletons. Sequenced material: peripheral blood, taken on day 0 of AZD1222 vaccination. The receptors come from an adult in good health.

The chain carries TRBV27 and TRBJ1-2; D perhaps matches TRBD1 (5 bases). CDR3 length equals 13 residues. The germline CDR1 and CDR2 sequences are MNHEY and SMNVEV (reference sequence). The V gene lost 2 bases and the J gene lost 5 bases, with 9 bases spanning the gap. This chain's CDR3 is CASSLKGVYGYTF. The DNA of the CDR3 is TGTGCCAGCAGTTTAAAAGGGGTATATGGCTACACCTTC.

This clone was recorded only once. The genes are TRBV4-2 and TRBJ2-5; TRBD2 matches at 8 bases. Germline CDR1 reads LGHNA; CDR2 reads YNFKEQ. This CDR3 contains 15 residues. V trimming: 2 bases; J trimming: 2 bases; junction bases outside the gene matches: 4. CDR3 residues: CASSQPTSVQETQYF. The CDR3 nucleotides read TGTGCCAGCAGCCAACCGACTAGCGTGCAAGAGACCCAGTACTTC.

CDR3 DNA sequence: TGTGCCTGGAGCGGACAGCTAAATGAAAAACTGTTTTTT. The encoded protein is CAWSGQLNEKLFF. V gene TRBV30 combines with J gene TRBJ1-4; a possible D gene is TRBD1 (6 bases). The CDR3 has 13 residues. Between the trimmed V and J ends, which lost 3 bases and 5 bases, there was a span of 10 bases. The germline V gene has CDR1 GTSNPN and CDR2 SVGIG (reference sequence).

V and J are TRBV5-4 and TRBJ1-2, with no clear D. Per the germline V gene, CDR1 is SGHNT and CDR2 is YYREEE (reference sequence). There are 13 residues in the CDR3. The V and J ends lost 2 bases and 2 bases respectively, with 7 bases between them. The CDR3 nucleotides are TGTGCCAGCAGCTTTCCCGGGAACTATGGCTACACCTTC. Translated, it gives CASSFPGNYGYTF.

V usage is TRBV24-1 and J usage is TRBJ1-2; the match to TRBD1 covers 9 bases. After removal of 3 bases from V and 8 bases from J, the junction contained 3 bases not matched to a gene. The V gene's germline CDR1 is KGHDR and CDR2 SFDVKD. This CDR3 has 13 amino acids. The CDR3 DNA sequence: TGTGCCACCAGTGATCCGACAGGGGGAGGCTACACCTTC. It encodes CATSDPTGGGYTF.

This clone has a handful of counts. The gene calls are TRBV12-3 or TRBV12-4 and TRBJ2-1; weak D call: TRBD2 (5 bases). The V gene lost 6 bases and the J gene lost 5 bases, with 11 bases spanning the gap. This CDR3 has 13 amino acids. CDR3 sequence reads: CASSTRRDNEQFF. The CDR3 DNA reads as TGTGCCAGCAGCACCAGGCGGGACAATGAGCAGTTCTTC.

The rearrangement uses TRBV19 and TRBJ2-4; TRBD2 might be the D (5 bases). Looked up from germline, CDR1 is LNHDA and CDR2 is SQIVND (reference sequence). The CDR3 runs to 14 residues. Trimming stripped 5 bases from V and 7 bases from J, with 15 bases between. CDR3 sequence (DNA): TGTGCCAGTAGTCCCCGTCGGGAAGGGAACATTCAGTACTTC. It translates to CASSPRREGNIQYF.

The chain joins TRBV2 to TRBJ2-1; D is unclear. Trimming left V 2 bases short and J 0 bases short, with 8 bases between. Germline loops: CDR1 SNHLY, CDR2 FYNNEI. The CDR3 has 15 residues. CDR3 sequence: CASSEIATSYNEQFF. The CDR3 bases are TGTGCCAGCAGTGAAATTGCTACCTCCTACAATGAGCAGTTCTTC.

The CDR3 DNA reads TGTGCCAGCAGCCCTCTTCTTATGAACACTGAAGCTTTCTTT. Protein sequence: CASSPLLMNTEAFF. The J gene is TRBJ1-1, the V gene TRBV3-1 (or the pseudogene TRBV3-2); D not certain. Germline-derived CDR1 and CDR2 are LGHDT and YNNKEL (reference sequence). The CDR3 has 14 residues. Trimming shortened V by 4 bases and J by 0 bases, and 9 bases separated the two germline ends.

The chain is built from TRBV14 and TRBJ2-1; perhaps TRBD2 as D (5 bases). Trimming left V 5 bases short and J 7 bases short, with 18 bases between. This CDR3 comprises 15 residues. CDR1 is SGHDN and CDR2 is FVKESK in the germline V gene. The CDR3 DNA follows: TGTGCCAGCAGCAAACTAGATGCCGGACGGAATGAGCAGTTCTTC. Protein product: CASSKLDAGRNEQFF.

V is TRBV7-9 and J is TRBJ2-3; D gene unclear. V dropped 2 bases and J dropped 3 bases, with 9 bases sitting between them. Germline lookup yields CDR1 SEHNR and CDR2 FQNEAQ (reference sequence). The CDR3 sequence is 14 residues long. The CDR3 bases are TGTGCCAGCAGCTTATGGGTGGATACAGATACGCAGTATTTT. It encodes CASSLWVDTDTQYF.

The chain couples TRBV10-1 to TRBJ2-5, with D maybe TRBD1 (6 bases). Germline CDR1 WNHNN, CDR2 SYGVQD (reference sequence). The CDR3 loop spans 13 amino acids. Trimming removed 5 bases from V and 5 bases from J, with 12 bases in between. The CDR3 protein is CASSRAQGETQYF. CDR3 sequence (DNA): TGCGCCAGCAGTAGAGCGCAGGGGGAGACCCAGTACTTC.

This clone was recorded only once. This sequence joins TRBV3-1 (or the pseudogene TRBV3-2) and TRBJ2-1, with no clear D. CDR3 length: 17 residues. CDR1 is LGHDT, CDR2 YNNKEL, per germline (reference sequence). V lost 0 bases and J lost 4, with 16 bases in between. CDR3 amino acids: CASSQDYSSLNYNEQFF. CDR3 DNA: TGTGCCAGCAGCCAAGATTACAGCAGCCTAAATTACAATGAGCAGTTCTTC.

This clone was counted between two and nine times. This chain joins TRBV9 and TRBJ1-1; 7 bases agree with TRBD1. The CDR3 consists of 15 residues. Germline V gene lookup returns CDR1 SGDLS and CDR2 YYNGEE. The trim removed 3 bases at V and 5 bases at J, leaving 10 bases unmatched. The CDR3: CASSAIGGGNTEAFF. The CDR3 bases are TGTGCCAGCAGCGCTATAGGGGGCGGGAATACTGAAGCTTTCTTT.

The rearrangement joins TRBV27 to TRBJ2-7; TRBD1 aligns across 8 bases. From germline, CDR1 is MNHEY and CDR2 SMNVEV (reference sequence). The trim removed 3 bases at V and 8 bases at J, leaving 12 bases unmatched. The CDR3 loop spans 15 amino acids. In nucleotides, the CDR3 is TGTGCCAGCAGTTTTTCGGGACAGGAATCTTACAAGCAGTACTTC. Translation: CASSFSGQESYKQYF.

The chain carries TRBV6-5 and TRBJ2-7; D remains unclear. The length of the CDR3 is 11 residues. Germline CDR1 MNHEY, CDR2 SVGAGI. Trimming left V 6 bases short and J 6 bases short, with 9 bases between. This chain's CDR3 is CASRSPSEQYF. CDR3 DNA sequence: TGTGCCAGCAGGTCACCCAGCGAGCAGTACTTC.